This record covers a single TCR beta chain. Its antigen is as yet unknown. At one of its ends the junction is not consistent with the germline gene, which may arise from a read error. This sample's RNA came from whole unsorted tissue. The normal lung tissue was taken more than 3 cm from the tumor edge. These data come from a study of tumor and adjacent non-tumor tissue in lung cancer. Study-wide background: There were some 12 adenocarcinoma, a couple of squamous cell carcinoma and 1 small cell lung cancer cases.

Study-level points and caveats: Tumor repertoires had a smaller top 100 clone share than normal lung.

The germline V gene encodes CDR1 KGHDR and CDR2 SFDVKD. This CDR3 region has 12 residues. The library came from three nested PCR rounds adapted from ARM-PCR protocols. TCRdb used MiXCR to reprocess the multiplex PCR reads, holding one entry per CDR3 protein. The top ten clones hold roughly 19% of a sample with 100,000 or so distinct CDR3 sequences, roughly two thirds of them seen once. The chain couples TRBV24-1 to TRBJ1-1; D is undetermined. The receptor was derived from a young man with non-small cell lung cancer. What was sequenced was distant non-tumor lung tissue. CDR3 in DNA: TGTGCCACCTGTGATTTATCCACCGAAGCTTTCTTT. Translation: CATCDLSTEAFF.